This entry describes one T cell receptor (beta chain). The CDR3 is 14 amino acids. V was pared by 6 bases and J by 5 bases, with 9 bases of the junction left unmatched. Germline values: CDR1 MNHEY, CDR2 SMNVEV (reference sequence). These data originate in a study of blood T cell repertoires in COVID-19. Measured with immunoSEQ multiplex PCR; TCRdb has only the in-frame clones, and not every one. The sample has around 300,000 clones, approximately 86% seen once; the top ten hold 2.1%. The clonotype was recovered from a woman aged 25 to 39 who had recovered from COVID-19. The sequencing input was peripheral blood. The genes are TRBV27 and TRBJ1-1; 7 bases line up with TRBD1. The CDR3 nucleotides are TGTGCCAGCAGCCTCGTACAGGGGAGTACTGAAGCTTTCTTT. Protein sequence: CASSLVQGSTEAFF.